This T cell receptor (beta chain) was identified during a study of T cell responses to AZD1222 COVID-19 vaccine (dated by TCRdb to about 2021). Study-level background: AZD1222 recipients with second doses at about 4 weeks or about 12 weeks were pooled, because spike-specific TCR depth and breadth did not differ between schedules. A total of over 230 trial participants underwent TCR sequencing, of whom some 210 received two doses of AZD1222 and roughly 25 received two doses of the MenACWY control vaccine. Trial participants were enrolled into age subgroups of 18-55, 56-69 and 70-plus years, which contained roughly 150, 30 and 60 TCR-sequenced participants, respectively.

The CDR3 regions of human TCRbeta chains were subjected to immunosequencing. The paper's processing steps were these. TCRs in the repertoires were matched against a reference library of SARS-CoV-2-specific TCRs that had been generated with the MIRA antigen-specificity platform. Breadth meant the fraction of unique TCRs that were SARS-CoV-2-associated, whereas depth meant the fraction of total T cells that were SARS-CoV-2-associated. Using the MIRA data, each spike-specific TCR was mapped to the spike region that the TCR reacts to and placed in a CD4 or CD8 class. Log10-transformed breadth and depth values were compared by one-way ANOVA with Sidak's multiple comparisons tests. TCRdb took over this immuneACCESS table, retaining in-frame rearrangements with V and J assigned. Such tables are incomplete; in checked studies, under half of the missing clones stem from an unresolved V gene, and the remainder is unexplained. That table furnishes V, J and clone size, whereas the DNA furnished D and trimming. The sample includes about 68,000 clones, with about nine tenths observed a single time. The ten largest make up less than 3% of the sample.

The time point label here, explained by the study, means: baseline before first vaccination. The vaccinee samples were drawn from two UK trials, COV001 and COV002, one of which was a single-blind randomized controlled phase 2/3 trial testing AZD1222 (ChAdOx1 nCoV-19) in healthy adults. For TCRbeta chain sequencing, PBMC samples were collected from trial participants at day 0 and at day 28 after the second dose. For CDR1 and CDR2, the germline V gene lists SQVTM and ANQGSEA. The CDR3 runs 13 residues from the cysteine to the phenylalanine. The sequence is cut down to CDR3 DNA, 39 bases in frame from base 1. Relative to germline, V is 3 bases shorter and J is 6 bases shorter, with 12 bases between their ends. The study at large found these results: Because no samples from the day 14 peak response were available, repertoires could be characterized only after the peak T cell response. Spike-specific TCR breadth and depth rose significantly after two AZD1222 doses compared with day 0 and with MenACWY recipients. Conclusions about previously exposed vaccinees were limited because only six AZD1222 recipients were SARS-CoV-2 seropositive at baseline. Reportedly, close to half of the unique spike-specific TCRs recognized epitopes lying outside the regions that are mutated in the B.1.351 and B.1.1.7 variants. Vaccine-associated CD4 TCRs spanned the whole spike protein, with dominant responses in regions 160-218 and 743-854. Most participants were white British and females outnumbered males, and the authors suggested that clonal diversity may have been underestimated. The 56-69-year group was small, and its depth increase did not reach significance, likely because of low power.

On this clone: What antigen it recognizes has not been identified. No base-level quality is on record; no much larger clone is a single base apart.

The clonotype was recovered from an adult in good health. The sequence links TRBV29-1 to TRBJ2-1; D gene: possibly TRBD2, on 6 matching bases. The sample consisted of peripheral blood, taken on day 0 of AZD1222 vaccination. The sequenced DNA: TGCAGCGTTGATACCCTGACTAGCAATGAGCAGTTCTTC. Protein translation: CSVDTLTSNEQFF.